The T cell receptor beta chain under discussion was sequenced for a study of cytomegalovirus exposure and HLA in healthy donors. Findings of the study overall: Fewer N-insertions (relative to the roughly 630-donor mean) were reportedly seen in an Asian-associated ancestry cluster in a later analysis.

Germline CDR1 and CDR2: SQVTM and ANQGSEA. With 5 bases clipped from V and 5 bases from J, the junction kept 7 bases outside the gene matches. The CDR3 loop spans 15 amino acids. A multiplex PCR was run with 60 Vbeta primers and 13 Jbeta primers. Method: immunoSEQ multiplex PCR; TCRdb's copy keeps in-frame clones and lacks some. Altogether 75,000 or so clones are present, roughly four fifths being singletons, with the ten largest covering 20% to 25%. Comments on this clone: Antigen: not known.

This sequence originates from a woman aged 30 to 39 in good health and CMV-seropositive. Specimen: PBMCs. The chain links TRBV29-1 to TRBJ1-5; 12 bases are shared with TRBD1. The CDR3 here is CSVTGTGGWDQPQHF. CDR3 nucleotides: TGCAGCGTTACGGGGACAGGGGGCTGGGATCAGCCCCAGCATTTT.